The present T cell receptor beta chain was sequenced within a study of CD8+ T cells in alopecia areata (dated by TCRdb to the late 2010s). At the level of the whole study: Treated patients were enrolled in an open-label pilot trial of oral tofacitinib at 5 to 10 mg twice daily for moderate-to-severe alopecia areata. Tofacitinib was given for 6 to 18 months, followed by 6 months of follow-up off drug to assess delayed response and recurrence. In treated patients, disease severity was measured using the SALT score, which gives the percentage of scalp surface area affected. To study T cell clonal expansion in alopecia areata, the researchers applied high-throughput TCRbeta sequencing to both the C3H/HeJ mouse model and human patients. In humans, TCRbeta sequencing was performed on scalp tissue and on sorted CD4+ and CD8+ peripheral blood T cells from healthy controls and from patients with patchy or totalis/universalis alopecia areata. Biopsies were taken from tofacitinib-treated patients at baseline and again at 4 and 24 weeks into treatment, and several of those patients also had a later scalp biopsy. Scalp clonality was compared across normal scalp (n=4), patchy alopecia areata scalp (n=8), and alopecia totalis/universalis scalp (n=8). The RNA source kit depended on sample type: the PAXgene miRNA kit for fixed scalp, the miRNeasy kit for PBMCs, and the RNeasy kit for mouse skin. TCRbeta CDR3 regions were amplified by immunoSEQ multiplex PCR using 35 Vbeta forward and 13 Jbeta reverse primers. The research as a whole found: Many expanded lesional clones persisted in scalp and blood during tofacitinib treatment, which may partly explain relapse after stopping treatment. Tofacitinib significantly lowered scalp clonality and the number of expanded CD8+ clones among the top 100 scalp clones. Scalp TCR repertoire analysis is complicated because resident alphabeta T cells in normal human skin are also sequenced, whereas mouse skin is dominated by gammadelta T cells. Shared TCR sequences between patients were less evident than in mice, which may be partly attributable to HLA diversity in the patient population. Because the treated cohort was small and had only one nonresponder, larger studies are needed to examine links between baseline CD8+ expansion and response. Lesional scalp, especially in alopecia totalis/universalis, showed higher clonality and more expanded CD8+ clones than normal scalp, suggesting antigenic drive.

This specimen's treatment or condition label, per the study, means: oral pan-JAK inhibitor, 5-10 mg twice daily. Lesional scalp punch biopsies and peripheral blood were collected from alopecia areata patients. PBMCs were separated by density centrifugation and stained for CD3, CD4 and CD8, after which CD4+ and CD8+ T cells were sorted on a FACSAria. The method was the immunoSEQ multiplex PCR assay. RNA was extracted from all samples and reverse transcribed into cDNA, which served as template for TCR sequencing. SuperScript III was used to make first-strand cDNA, primed with a 2:1 mix of oligo-dT and random hexamers. A synthetic immune receptor repertoire was used to measure amplification bias, and any remaining bias was corrected computationally. The original pipeline was this. Raw reads were preprocessed to remove errors, and CDR3 was defined by IMGT conventions from the conserved cysteine to phenylalanine. To get clonality, Shannon entropy was normalized by log2 of the number of productive unique TCRs and the result was subtracted from 1. CD4 or CD8 identity of scalp clones was inferred by cross-referencing scalp TCRbeta sequences with sorted blood CD4 and CD8 repertoires. TCRdb retrieved this table from immuneACCESS and kept in-frame rearrangements only. Not all clones are present; in checked studies, unresolved V genes account for under half, and no reason is known for the remainder. V, J and clone size are those of that table, while D and trimming were read from the DNA. Counted in this sample were 210,000 or so clones; approximately 65% of them appeared once. In total, the top ten clones hold 0.95% to 1.5% of the sample.

CDR1 and CDR2 are read off the germline V gene as SGHNT and YENEEA. V sheds 4 bases and J sheds 4 bases, leaving 23 bases between their ends. The CDR3 sequence holds 18 residues, the cysteine and phenylalanine included. Here the CDR3 DNA is all that survives: 54 bases in frame from base 1. As to this clone: Its cognate antigen has yet to be identified. The input lacks base qualities; no much larger clone sits a single base away.

The receptor was isolated from a human donor with alopecia areata. This sample comprised CD4+ T cells sorted from blood, obtained around week 46, from a patient treated with tofacitinib. The sequence is built from TRBV11-3 and TRBJ2-1; matching of 6 bases hints at TRBD1 as the D gene. The CDR3 reads as follows: CASSSKGLGARGYNEQFF. The DNA sequence reads TGTGCCAGCAGCTCAAAAGGTTTGGGGGCAAGGGGTTACAATGAGCAGTTCTTC.